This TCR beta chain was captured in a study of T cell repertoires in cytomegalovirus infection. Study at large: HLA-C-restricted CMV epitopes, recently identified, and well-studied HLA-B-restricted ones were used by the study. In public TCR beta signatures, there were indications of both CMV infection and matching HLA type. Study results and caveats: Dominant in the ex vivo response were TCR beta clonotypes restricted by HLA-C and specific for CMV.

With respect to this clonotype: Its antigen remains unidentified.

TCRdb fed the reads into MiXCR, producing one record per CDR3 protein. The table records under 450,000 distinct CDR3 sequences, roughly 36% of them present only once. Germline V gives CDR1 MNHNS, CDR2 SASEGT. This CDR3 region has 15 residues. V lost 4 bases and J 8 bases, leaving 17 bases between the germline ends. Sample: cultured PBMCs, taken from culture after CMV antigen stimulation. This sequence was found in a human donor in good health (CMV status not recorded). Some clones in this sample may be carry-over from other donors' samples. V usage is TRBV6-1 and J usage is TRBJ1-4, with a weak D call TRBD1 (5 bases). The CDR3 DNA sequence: TGTGCCAGCAGTGTCCTGGGGGGAGTCGGAGAAAAACTGTTTTTT. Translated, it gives CASSVLGGVGEKLFF.